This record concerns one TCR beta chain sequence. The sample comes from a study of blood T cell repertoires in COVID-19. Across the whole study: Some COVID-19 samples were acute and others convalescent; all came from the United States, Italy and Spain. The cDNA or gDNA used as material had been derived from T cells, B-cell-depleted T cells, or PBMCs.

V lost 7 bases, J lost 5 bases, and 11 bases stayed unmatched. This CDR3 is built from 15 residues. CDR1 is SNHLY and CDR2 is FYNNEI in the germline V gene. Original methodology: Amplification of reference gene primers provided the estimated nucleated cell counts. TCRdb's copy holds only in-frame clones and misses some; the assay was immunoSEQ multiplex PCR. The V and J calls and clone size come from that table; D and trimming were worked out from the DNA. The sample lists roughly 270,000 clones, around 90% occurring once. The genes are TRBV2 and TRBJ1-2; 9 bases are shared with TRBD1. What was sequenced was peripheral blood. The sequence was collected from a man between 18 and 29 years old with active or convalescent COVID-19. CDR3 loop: CASTTLRTGVYGYTF. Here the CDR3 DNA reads TGTGCCAGCACGACTCTCCGGACAGGGGTATATGGCTACACCTTC.